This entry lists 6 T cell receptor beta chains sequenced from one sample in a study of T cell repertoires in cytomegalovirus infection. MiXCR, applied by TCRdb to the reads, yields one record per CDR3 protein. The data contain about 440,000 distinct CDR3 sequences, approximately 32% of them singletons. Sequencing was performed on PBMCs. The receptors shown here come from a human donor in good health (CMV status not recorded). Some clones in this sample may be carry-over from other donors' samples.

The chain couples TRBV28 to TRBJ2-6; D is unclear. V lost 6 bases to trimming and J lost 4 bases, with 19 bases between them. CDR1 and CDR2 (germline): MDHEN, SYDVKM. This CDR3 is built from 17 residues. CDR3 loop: CASSFRTFSSGANVLTF. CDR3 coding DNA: TGTGCCAGCAGCTTCAGGACGTTTAGTTCCGGGGCCAACGTCCTGACTTTC.

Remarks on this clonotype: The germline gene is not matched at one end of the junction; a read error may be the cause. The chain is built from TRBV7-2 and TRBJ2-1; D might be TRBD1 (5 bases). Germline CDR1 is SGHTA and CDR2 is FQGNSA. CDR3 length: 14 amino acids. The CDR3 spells CASSLGTGYNAQFF. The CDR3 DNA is TGTGCCAGCAGCTTAGGAACAGGTTACAATGCGCAGTTCTTC.

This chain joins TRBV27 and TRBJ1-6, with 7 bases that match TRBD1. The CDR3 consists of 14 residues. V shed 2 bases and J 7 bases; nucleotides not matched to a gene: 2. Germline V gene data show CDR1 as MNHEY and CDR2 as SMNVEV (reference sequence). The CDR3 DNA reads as TGTGCCAGCAGTTTACCAGGGGGAAATTCACCCCTCCACTTT. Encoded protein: CASSLPGGNSPLHF.

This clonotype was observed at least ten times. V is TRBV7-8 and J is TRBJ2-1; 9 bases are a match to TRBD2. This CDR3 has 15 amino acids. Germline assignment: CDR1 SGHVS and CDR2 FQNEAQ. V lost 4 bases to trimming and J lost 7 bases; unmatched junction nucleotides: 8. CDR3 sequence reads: CASSWRGGRWNEQFF. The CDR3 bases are TGTGCCAGCAGCTGGCGGGGGGGCAGGTGGAATGAGCAGTTCTTC. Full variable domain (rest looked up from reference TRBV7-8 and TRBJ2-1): GAGVSQSPRYKVAKRGQDVALRCDPISGHVSLFWYQQALGQGPEFLTYFQNEAQLDKSGLPSDRFFAERPEGSVSTLKIQRTQQEDSAVYLCASSWRGGRWNEQFFGPGTRLTVL.

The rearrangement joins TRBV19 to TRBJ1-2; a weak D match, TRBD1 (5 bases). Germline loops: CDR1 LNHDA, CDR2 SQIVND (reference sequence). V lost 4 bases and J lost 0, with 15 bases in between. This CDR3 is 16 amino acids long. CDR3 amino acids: CASSTQPQGANYGYTF. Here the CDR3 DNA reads TGTGCCAGTAGTACCCAACCTCAGGGCGCTAACTATGGCTACACCTTC.

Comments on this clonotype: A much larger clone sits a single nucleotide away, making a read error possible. CDR3 sequence (DNA): TGTGCCAGCAGCTCGGGAATTCTAGGGTACTACGAGCAGTACTTC. This sequence encodes CASSSGILGYYEQYF. The chain recombines TRBV7-8 with TRBJ2-7, with D possibly TRBD2 on 5 matching bases. V was pared by 4 bases and J by 3 bases, with 16 bases between. CDR3 length: 15 amino acids. Per the germline V gene, CDR1 is SGHVS and CDR2 is FQNEAQ.